Shown below are 16 T cell receptor beta chains from a single sample sequenced in a study of T-cell reconstitution after alpha-beta-depleted transplantation in children. Unique molecular identifiers featured in how the TCRbeta library was prepared. TCRdb ran MiXCR on the PCR reads and lists one entry per CDR3 protein. The table lists around 230,000 distinct CDR3 sequences, under 20% of them singletons. The material sequenced was PBMCs, mostly from graft donor cells, taken 360 days after TCRalphabeta/CD19-depleted stem cell transplant. The receptor source for this set is a male patient aged 2 to 9 who had a stem cell transplant for acute lymphoblastic leukemia, so the T cells may come from the graft donor.

In its sample, this clonotype was seen a few times. This chain links TRBV5-1 with TRBJ2-5, with 7 bases aligning to TRBD1. V lost 6 bases and J lost 7; bases outside the gene matches: 6. Looked up from germline, CDR1 is SGHRS and CDR2 is YFSETQ. CDR3 length equals 12 residues. The CDR3 reads CASTRDSRTQYF. As DNA, the CDR3 is TGCGCCAGCACCCGGGACAGTCGGACCCAGTACTTC.

V gene TRBV5-1 combines with J gene TRBJ1-1; TRBD1 is a possible D gene (6 bases). Germline-derived CDR1 and CDR2 are SGHRS and YFSETQ. CDR3 size: 15 residues. Trimming removed 4 bases from V and 8 bases from J, with 21 bases in between. CDR3 nucleotide sequence: TGCGCCAGCAGCCCCACGGCCATTTACAGGGTGGAAGCTTTCTTT. It codes for CASSPTAIYRVEAFF.

The chain links TRBV12-3 or TRBV12-4 to TRBJ2-6, with D perhaps being TRBD1 or TRBD2 (5 bases each). The CDR3 sequence is 12 residues long. V lost 8 bases to trimming and J lost 4 bases, with 6 bases between them. The DNA for the CDR3 is TGTGCCAGCGAGGGGGGGGCCAACGTCCTGACTTTC. It encodes CASEGGANVLTF.

The chain has TRBV5-5 and TRBJ1-1; TRBD1 might be the D (6 bases). This CDR3 spans 13 amino acids. Germline V lookup: CDR1 SGHKS, CDR2 YYEKEE (reference sequence). V was trimmed by 0 bases and J by 8 bases, leaving 11 bases between them. The CDR3 region is CASSLAGQGEAFF. CDR3 nucleotides: TGTGCCAGCAGCTTGGCCGGCCAGGGGGAAGCTTTCTTT.

This clonotype was seen a handful of times. This chain joins TRBV27 and TRBJ2-2; 7 nucleotides line up with TRBD2. This CDR3 is 16 amino acids long. V lost 7 bases, J lost 0 bases, and 8 bases stayed unmatched. Germline CDR1 is MNHEY and CDR2 is SMNVEV (reference sequence). CDR3 in DNA: TGTGCCAGCACCCTGCGGGGAGGGACGAACACCGGGGAGCTGTTTTTT. Encoded protein: CASTLRGGTNTGELFF.

This chain connects TRBV15 to TRBJ1-1, with TRBD1 as a possible D gene (5 bases). Trimming removed 2 bases from V and 8 bases from J, with 15 bases in between. The germline CDR1 and CDR2 sequences are LNHNV and YYDKDF (reference sequence). There are 14 residues in the CDR3. The CDR3 region has the DNA TGTGCCACCAGCAGAATTCGACAGAACCCCGAAGCTTTCTTT. Amino acids: CATSRIRQNPEAFF.

The chain has TRBV20-1 and TRBJ2-2, with 9 bases aligning to TRBD2. Germline V gene sequence: CDR1 DFQATT, CDR2 SNEGSKA (reference sequence). The CDR3 is 15 amino acids. Trimming cost V 3 bases and J 5 bases; bases outside gene matches: 7. The CDR3 loop reads CSASAGGYSTGELFF. CDR3 nucleotides: TGCAGTGCTAGCGCGGGAGGGTATTCTACCGGGGAGCTGTTTTTT.

J is TRBJ2-1 and V is TRBV28, with D perhaps being TRBD1 or TRBD2 (5 bases each). This CDR3 region has 15 residues. From germline, CDR1 is MDHEN and CDR2 SYDVKM. V lost 5 bases, J lost 0 bases, and 11 bases lay in between. CDR3 nucleotide sequence: TGTGCCAGCAGTCGGGACGCTAGCTCCTACAATGAGCAGTTCTTC. It encodes CASSRDASSYNEQFF.

This chain joins TRBV10-3 and TRBJ2-7; possibly TRBD2 for D (6 bases). Germline V lookup: CDR1 ENHRY, CDR2 SYGVKD. Deletions cut 2 bases from V and 0 bases from J, with 14 bases between. This CDR3 has 16 residues. For the CDR3, the DNA is TGTGCCATCAGTGAGCTCCAGGCGGGGATCTCCTACGAGCAGTACTTC. Amino acids: CAISELQAGISYEQYF.

There are a few counts of this clonotype. V and J are TRBV5-5 and TRBJ1-1; a possible D gene is TRBD1 (6 bases). Germline-derived CDR1 and CDR2 are SGHKS and YYEKEE (reference sequence). The CDR3 sequence is 15 residues long. The V end was cut by 0 bases, the J end by 5 bases, with 14 bases between. CDR3 nucleotides: TGTGCCAGCAGCTTGGGAGGAAGGGGGGCGACTGAAGCTTTCTTT. It yields the protein CASSLGGRGATEAFF.

This sequence joins TRBV7-9 and TRBJ2-2, with no clear D. This CDR3 is built from 11 residues. Germline V gives CDR1 SEHNR, CDR2 FQNEAQ (reference sequence). The CDR3 sequence is CPNLDTGELFF. CDR3 DNA sequence: TGTCCCAATCTTGACACCGGGGAGCTGTTTTTT.

V gene TRBV7-2 combines with J gene TRBJ1-5; D unclear. The CDR3 sequence is 15 residues long. Trimming stripped 2 bases from V and 5 bases from J, with 13 bases between. In germline, CDR1 is SGHTA, CDR2 FQGNSA. CDR3 amino acids: CASSLFGRADQPQHF. The CDR3 DNA reads TGTGCCAGCAGCTTATTCGGTCGGGCCGATCAGCCCCAGCATTTT.

The genes are TRBV12-3 or TRBV12-4 and TRBJ2-2; TRBD1 aligns across 10 bases. Unmatched junction bases numbered 2, after V lost 5 bases and J lost 5 bases. The CDR3 consists of 14 residues. CDR3 sequence reads: CASSGDRGTGELFF. The CDR3 DNA reads as TGTGCCAGCAGTGGGGACAGGGGAACCGGGGAGCTGTTTTTT.

V and J are TRBV5-1 and TRBJ2-7; D gene unclear. Germline V lookup: CDR1 SGHRS, CDR2 YFSETQ. V lost 0 bases to trimming and J lost 6 bases, with 16 bases between them. This CDR3 region has 15 residues. The CDR3 spells CASSLARGTPSEQYF. The CDR3 DNA reads as TGCGCCAGCAGCTTGGCCCGCGGTACCCCGAGCGAGCAGTACTTC.

The CDR3 spells CASSYSGGWYEQYF. The CDR3 coding sequence is TGCGCCAGCAGCTACTCAGGGGGCTGGTACGAGCAGTACTTC. This chain links TRBV5-1 with TRBJ2-7; 8 bases match TRBD1. Looked up from germline, CDR1 is SGHRS and CDR2 is YFSETQ. CDR3 length: 14 amino acids. The J segment lost 4 bases and the V segment lost 3 bases, leaving 6 bases of the junction unmatched.

The rearrangement uses TRBV7-9 and TRBJ2-5, with D tentatively TRBD1 (5 bases). Germline V gene data show CDR1 as SEHNR and CDR2 as FQNEAQ (reference sequence). V was cut by 3 bases and J by 4 bases, with 9 bases left in between. This CDR3 contains 13 residues. The CDR3 reads CASSFRQIETQYF. Written as DNA, the CDR3 is TGTGCCAGCAGCTTCCGACAGATAGAGACCCAGTACTTC. Full variable domain (missing parts from reference TRBV7-9 and TRBJ2-5): DTGVSQNPRHKITKRGQNVTFRCDPISEHNRLYWYRQTLGQGPEFLTYFQNEAQLEKSRLLSDRFSAERPKGSFSTLEIQRTEQGDSAMYLCASSFRQIETQYFGPGTRLLVL.